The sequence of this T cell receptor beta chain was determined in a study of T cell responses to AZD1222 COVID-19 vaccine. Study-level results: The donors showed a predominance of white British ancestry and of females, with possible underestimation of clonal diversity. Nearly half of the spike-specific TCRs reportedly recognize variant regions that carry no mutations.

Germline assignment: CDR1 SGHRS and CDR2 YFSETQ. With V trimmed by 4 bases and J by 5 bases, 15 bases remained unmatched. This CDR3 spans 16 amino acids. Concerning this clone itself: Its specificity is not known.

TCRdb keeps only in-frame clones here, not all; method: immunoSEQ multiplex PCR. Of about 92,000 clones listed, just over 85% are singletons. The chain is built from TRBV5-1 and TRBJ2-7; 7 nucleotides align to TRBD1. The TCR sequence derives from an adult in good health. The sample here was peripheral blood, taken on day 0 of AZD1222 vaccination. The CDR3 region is CASSPEGQANIDEQYF. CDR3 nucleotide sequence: TGCGCCAGCAGCCCGGAAGGACAGGCCAACATCGACGAGCAGTACTTC.